Below are 9 T cell receptor beta chains sequenced from a single sample in a study of blood T cell repertoires in COVID-19. The repertoire was sequenced with immunoSEQ multiplex PCR; TCRdb's copy has only in-frame clones and lacks some. The table lists about 190,000 clones, around 86% of them singletons. Sequencing was carried out using PBMCs or T cells enriched from blood (not recorded which). These receptors were obtained from a woman aged 40 to 50 in a cohort exposed to, infected with or recovered from COVID-19 (not recorded which).

This clone appeared once. V and J are TRBV2 and TRBJ1-2, with TRBD1 as a possible D gene (5 bases). V was cut by 6 bases and J by 5 bases, with 22 bases left in between. Per the germline V gene, CDR1 is SNHLY and CDR2 is FYNNEI. The CDR3 length is 16 residues. The CDR3 DNA follows: TGTGCCAGCAGGATCGGGGGGTACGTCTCCCTTTATGGCTACACCTTC. It yields the protein CASRIGGYVSLYGYTF.

The sample holds many counts of this clone. The CDR3 DNA reads TGTGCCAGCAGTCGGGGCCAGGGGGGCCAGCCCCAGCATTTT. It encodes CASSRGQGGQPQHF. This chain uses TRBV11-2 with TRBJ1-5, with TRBD1 matching over 7 bases. Germline lookup yields CDR1 SGHAT and CDR2 FQNNGV. V was clipped by 6 bases and J by 7 bases; unmatched bases: 9. CDR3 length: 14 residues.

The chain uses TRBV25-1 and TRBJ1-2; 7 nucleotides align to TRBD1. This CDR3 is 13 amino acids long. The germline gives CDR1 MGHDK, CDR2 SYGVNS. Trimming took 3 bases from V and 8 from J; bases not matched to a gene: 6. CDR3 residues: CASSETGTLGYTF. CDR3 bases: TGTGCCAGCAGTGAGACAGGGACTCTCGGCTACACCTTC.

The chain joins TRBV7-9 to TRBJ1-1, with D perhaps matching TRBD1 (5 bases). Germline CDR1 SEHNR, CDR2 FQNEAQ (reference sequence). The CDR3 has 14 residues. V shed 5 bases and J shed 9 bases, with 19 bases lying between them. Written as DNA, the CDR3 is TGTGCCAGCAGCCCTCCAGTGGGGGGTGCTCAAGCTTTCTTT. It yields the protein CASSPPVGGAQAFF.

The rearrangement joins TRBV2 to TRBJ2-7; weak D call: TRBD2 (6 bases). The V and J ends lost 7 bases and 1 base respectively, with 11 bases between them. The CDR3 has 13 residues. Per the germline V gene, CDR1 is SNHLY and CDR2 is FYNNEI. CDR3 protein: CASNPGRSYEQYF. CDR3 DNA: TGTGCCAGCAACCCAGGGAGGTCCTACGAGCAGTACTTC.

This clone was seen once. The V call is TRBV6-1, the J call TRBJ1-5; 7 positions agree with TRBD1. CDR1 MNHNS and CDR2 SASEGT come from the germline V gene. J was trimmed by 4 bases and V by 2 bases; bases with no gene match: 8. This CDR3 comprises 16 residues. CDR3 sequence reads: CASSEIGKGANQPQHF. The CDR3 DNA is TGTGCCAGCAGTGAAATCGGGAAGGGGGCAAATCAGCCCCAGCATTTT.

The rearrangement links TRBV29-1 to TRBJ1-2; 10 nucleotides agree with TRBD1. Unmatched junction bases numbered 6, after V lost 6 bases and J lost 5 bases. Germline V CDR1 and CDR2: SQVTM, ANQGSEA. There are 13 residues in the CDR3. CDR3 in amino acids: CSVPTGGVYGYTF. CDR3 coding DNA: TGCAGCGTCCCGACAGGGGGCGTATATGGCTACACCTTC.

The chain recombines TRBV11-3 with TRBJ1-1; no clear D. This CDR3 spans 12 amino acids. The ends were cut back, 4 bases at V and 1 base at J, with 4 bases in the middle. Germline values: CDR1 SGHNT, CDR2 YENEEA. CDR3 in amino acids: CASSSRNTEAFF. In DNA form, the CDR3 reads TGTGCCAGCAGCTCCAGGAACACTGAAGCTTTCTTT.

V usage is TRBV19 and J usage is TRBJ1-1; TRBD1 matches at 10 bases. The junction had 11 bases not matched to a gene; V was cut back by 6 bases and J by 1 base. CDR1 and CDR2 (germline): LNHDA, SQIVND (reference sequence). The length of the CDR3 is 17 residues. The CDR3 spells CASSHLPGQGRNTEAFF. The CDR3 DNA is TGTGCCAGTAGCCATCTTCCGGGACAGGGGAGGAACACTGAAGCTTTCTTT.